This record covers a single T cell receptor beta chain. Its antigen is unidentified. The source of the sample is a study of somatic mutations in cytotoxic T cells in rheumatoid arthritis. Study-wide context: It was right after diagnosis, before any treatment, that patient blood (about 32 ml EDTA) was drawn.

Findings and caveats of the study: Clonality of CD8+ cells rose with age in rheumatoid arthritis patients but not healthy controls.

Using immunoSEQ multiplex PCR, the repertoire was profiled, and TCRdb retains in-frame clones only, with some absent. The sample contains several thousand clones, approximately 79% of which appear only once. The germline V and J ends were trimmed by 4 bases and 3 bases, with 23 bases remaining between them. This CDR3 comprises 17 residues. Germline V gives CDR1 SGHNT, CDR2 YYREEE (reference sequence). This TCR derives from an adult with rheumatoid arthritis. Sequencing input: CD8+ T cells sorted from blood. This rearrangement joins TRBV5-4 to TRBJ2-7, with D perhaps matching TRBD2 (7 bases). CDR3 amino acids: CASSPGGGGVELYEQYF. The CDR3 nucleotides read TGTGCCAGCAGCCCCGGGGGAGGGGGGGTTGAACTCTACGAGCAGTACTTC.